A single sample gave rise to the 2 T cell receptor beta chains below, sequenced in a study of spatial heterogeneity in lung cancer. TCRdb recomputed calls from the 5' RACE reads with MiXCR, one row per CDR3 protein. The sample consists of nearly 15,000 distinct CDR3 sequences, approximately 8.5% of them appearing once. Documented time point: sample taken at primary tumor resection. Whole RNA was taken from tumor, nontumor lung or frozen PBMC; it was then sequenced unsorted. Sequenced material: PBMCs, taken at surgery. These receptors came from a female donor with early-stage non-small cell lung cancer.

This clonotype is medium-sized (0.01 to 0.1%) within its sample. V and J are TRBV28 and TRBJ2-1; D is possibly TRBD1 (5 bases). Germline CDR1 is MDHEN and CDR2 is SYDVKM. Deletions cut 3 bases from V and 3 bases from J, with 15 bases between. The CDR3 runs 16 residues. CDR3 sequence: CASSFLTGRDYNEQFF. CDR3 DNA: TGTGCCAGCAGTTTTCTCACGGGCAGGGACTACAATGAGCAGTTCTTC.

This clonotype was recorded many times. V is TRBV7-2 and J is TRBJ1-2; no firm D call. The V gene lost 2 bases and the J gene lost 4 bases, with 5 bases spanning the gap. The CDR3 sequence is 12 residues long. Germline V gene lookup returns CDR1 SGHTA and CDR2 FQGNSA. The CDR3, as DNA: TGTGCCAGCAGCTTAAGGTCCTATGGCTACACCTTC. This encodes CASSLRSYGYTF.